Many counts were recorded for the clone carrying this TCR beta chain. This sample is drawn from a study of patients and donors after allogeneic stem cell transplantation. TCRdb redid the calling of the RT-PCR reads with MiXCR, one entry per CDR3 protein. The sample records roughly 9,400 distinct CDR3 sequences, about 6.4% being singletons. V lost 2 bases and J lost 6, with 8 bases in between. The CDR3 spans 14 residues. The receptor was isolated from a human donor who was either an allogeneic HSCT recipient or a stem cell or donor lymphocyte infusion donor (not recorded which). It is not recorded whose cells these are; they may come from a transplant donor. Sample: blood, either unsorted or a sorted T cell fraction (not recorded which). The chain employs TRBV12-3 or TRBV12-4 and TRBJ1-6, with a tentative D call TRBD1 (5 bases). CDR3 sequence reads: CASSLLGPNSPLHF. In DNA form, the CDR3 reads TGTGCCAGCAGTTTACTGGGGCCTAATTCACCCCTCCACTTT.